This entry lists 19 T cell receptor beta chains sequenced from one sample in a study of CD8 T cells in ankylosing spondylitis. A single record per CDR3 protein comes from TCRdb applying MiXCR to the 5' RACE reads. In the table there are about 240,000 distinct CDR3 sequences, around 11% of which are singletons. The sequenced sample consisted of blood, either unsorted or a sorted T cell fraction (not recorded which). These receptors all stem from a male donor with ankylosing spondylitis or in good health (not recorded which).

The sample holds many counts of this clonotype. The chain combines TRBV5-1 with TRBJ2-1, with D uncertain. In germline, CDR1 is SGHRS, CDR2 YFSETQ. V lost 0 bases and J 4 bases, leaving 14 bases between the germline ends. The CDR3 extends over 16 amino acids. This chain's CDR3 is CASSLAPASSYNEQFF. In nucleotides, the CDR3 is TGCGCCAGCAGCTTGGCCCCCGCGTCCAGTTACAATGAGCAGTTCTTC.

J is TRBJ1-4 and V is TRBV28; a weak D match, TRBD1 (6 bases). Trimming took 6 bases from V and 2 from J, leaving 10 bases between them. CDR1 is MDHEN, CDR2 SYDVKM, per germline. The CDR3 runs to 14 residues. CDR3 DNA: TGTGCCAGCAGCCCCGACAGGACTAATGAAAAACTGTTTTTT. Translating it yields CASSPDRTNEKLFF.

This clonotype was picked up many times. The chain employs TRBV4-2 and TRBJ2-5; D is uncertain. The CDR3 is 15 amino acids. Germline CDR1 reads LGHNA; CDR2 reads YNFKEQ. The V end lost 3 bases, the J end lost 1 base, and 12 bases lay between the germline ends. The CDR3 loop is CASSQGPLLQETQYF. The CDR3 DNA sequence: TGTGCCAGCAGCCAGGGCCCCTTGCTCCAAGAGACCCAGTACTTC.

This clonotype was seen repeatedly, ten times or more. The rearrangement joins TRBV27 to TRBJ2-1; perhaps TRBD2 as D (5 bases). The V and J ends lost 10 bases and 0 bases respectively, with 13 bases between them. This CDR3 has 14 residues. The germline V gene has CDR1 MNHEY and CDR2 SMNVEV (reference sequence). As DNA, the CDR3 is TGTGCCACCGCGCCGGGATCCTCCTACAATGAGCAGTTCTTC. Amino acid sequence: CATAPGSSYNEQFF.

A few counts support this clonotype. The rearrangement uses TRBV12-3 or TRBV12-4 and TRBJ2-1, with D possibly being TRBD1 (6 bases). Trimming left V 6 bases short and J 8 bases short, with 14 bases between. This CDR3 comprises 13 residues. As DNA, the CDR3 is TGTGCCAGCAGCATGGACAGTGTCCATGAGCAGTTCTTC. This encodes CASSMDSVHEQFF.

In its sample, this clonotype was seen a few times. This chain connects TRBV3-1 to TRBJ2-7; 8 bases match TRBD1. The ends lost 8 bases at V and 5 bases at J; junction bases unmatched: 8. Germline lookup yields CDR1 LGHDT and CDR2 YNNKEL (reference sequence). CDR3 length equals 13 residues. CDR3: CASGYRGNHEQYF. The CDR3 bases are TGTGCCAGCGGTTACAGGGGGAACCACGAGCAGTACTTC.

This clonotype came up many times. The chain combines TRBV20-1 with TRBJ2-3, with D perhaps TRBD2 (6 bases). Trimming removed 0 bases from V and 3 bases from J, with 19 bases in between. Germline assignment: CDR1 DFQATT and CDR2 SNEGSKA (reference sequence). CDR3 length: 17 amino acids. The CDR3 nucleotides are TGCAGTGCTAGAGATCGCGAGCGGGCTCAGAATACAGATACGCAGTATTTT. This codes for CSARDRERAQNTDTQYF.

A word on this clonotype: At one end, the junction sequence differs from germline, possibly due to a read error. The chain couples TRBV5-1 to TRBJ2-1, with D tentatively TRBD2 (5 bases). This CDR3 contains 16 residues. Germline lookup yields CDR1 SGHRS and CDR2 YFSETQ. Here the CDR3 reads CASSLVGLAVYTEQFF. In DNA, the CDR3 is TGCGCCAGCAGCTTGGTCGGGCTAGCCGTCTACACTGAGCAGTTCTTC.

This clonotype was seen repeatedly, ten times or more. The chain carries TRBV5-1 and TRBJ1-1; 8 bases align to TRBD1. Per germline, CDR1 SGHRS and CDR2 YFSETQ. The CDR3 sequence is 14 residues long. Trimming took 3 bases from V and 4 from J; bases not matched to a gene: 5. For the CDR3, the DNA is TGCGCCAGCAGCTGGAACAGGGGGAGCACTGAAGCTTTCTTT. Encoded protein: CASSWNRGSTEAFF.

The chain couples TRBV12-3 or TRBV12-4 to TRBJ1-2; D is undetermined. V dropped 9 bases and J dropped 2 bases, with 13 bases sitting between them. This CDR3 comprises 13 residues. The CDR3 bases are TGTGCCAGTGCCTGGGGAAGGAACTATGGCTACACCTTC. It yields the protein CASAWGRNYGYTF.

This clonotype occurred a few times. V gene TRBV28 combines with J gene TRBJ1-1; perhaps TRBD1 as D (5 bases). The CDR3 is 16 residues long. Between the trimmed V and J ends, which lost 3 bases and 1 base, there was a span of 15 bases. Per germline, CDR1 MDHEN and CDR2 SYDVKM. This chain's CDR3 is CASSFFTGTRNTEAFF. The CDR3 DNA reads as TGTGCCAGCAGTTTTTTTACCGGGACGAGGAACACTGAAGCTTTCTTT.

There are many counts of this clonotype. J is TRBJ2-1 and V is TRBV20-1, with TRBD2 matching 8 bases. The V segment lost 0 bases and the J segment 4 bases; nucleotides outside the gene matches: 11. The germline gives CDR1 DFQATT, CDR2 SNEGSKA (reference sequence). This CDR3 is 17 amino acids long. CDR3 DNA: TGCAGTGCTAGAGAAATCCTACTAGCGGTAACGTACAATGAGCAGTTCTTC. Amino acids: CSAREILLAVTYNEQFF.

The chain uses TRBV7-6 and TRBJ1-2; possibly TRBD1 for D (5 bases). This CDR3 has 13 residues. Germline values: CDR1 SGHVS, CDR2 FNYEAQ. With 5 bases removed from V and 7 bases from J, the gap between germline ends came to 14 bases. CDR3 coding DNA: TGTGCCAGCAGCACCATCGTAGGGGCTGGCTACACCTTC. This gives the protein CASSTIVGAGYTF.

This clonotype has at least ten counts. The chain links TRBV7-3 to TRBJ2-3, with a tentative D call TRBD2 (5 bases). CDR3 length: 13 residues. Germline CDR1 SGHTA, CDR2 FQGTGA. The ends were cut back, 5 bases at V and 5 bases at J, with 11 bases in the middle. The CDR3 bases are TGTGCCAGCAGCATACACGGGATAGATACGCAGTATTTT. It is translated as CASSIHGIDTQYF.

This clonotype was observed at least ten times. This chain uses TRBV7-3 with TRBJ2-7; no definite D call. V was trimmed by 2 bases and J by 3 bases, leaving 8 bases between them. CDR3 length: 13 amino acids. Germline loops: CDR1 SGHTA, CDR2 FQGTGA. CDR3 sequence: CASSLSHGYEQYF. CDR3 nucleotide sequence: TGTGCCAGCAGCTTATCGCACGGCTACGAGCAGTACTTC.

This clonotype was seen only a few times. The CDR3 DNA sequence: TGTGCCAGCAGTTCCGCTATACGGAGTACGCAGTATTTT. This gives the protein CASSSAIRSTQYF. The gene calls are TRBV12-3 or TRBV12-4 and TRBJ2-3, with D unresolved. Trimming took off 4 bases at V and 8 bases at J, with 13 bases between the two ends. The CDR3 is made up of 13 amino acids.

This clonotype was recorded at least ten times. The V and J genes are TRBV5-6 and TRBJ2-1; D ambiguous. This CDR3 is 15 amino acids long. The germline V and J ends were trimmed by 2 bases and 3 bases, with 12 bases remaining between them. Germline V CDR1 and CDR2: SGHDT, YYEEEE. As DNA, the CDR3 is TGTGCCAGCAGCTTTGGCCGCAACCTCTACAATGAGCAGTTCTTC. This encodes CASSFGRNLYNEQFF.

A note on this clonotype: A read error may explain this, as a much larger clone is one base away. The V gene is TRBV24-1, the J gene TRBJ2-2; the D is unclear. CDR1 is KGHDR and CDR2 is SFDVKD in the germline V gene. There are 12 residues in the CDR3. Here the CDR3 DNA reads TGTGCCGCCAGTGAGACCACCGGGGAGCTGTTTTTT. Translating gives CAASETTGELFF.

This clonotype occurred many times. The chain is built from TRBV10-3 and TRBJ2-3; no definite D call. The CDR3 runs 14 residues. Germline V CDR1 and CDR2: ENHRY, SYGVKD. V lost 6 bases and J 0 bases, leaving 10 bases between the germline ends. CDR3 protein: CAISPSPSTDTQYF. In nucleotides, the CDR3 is TGTGCCATCAGCCCGAGCCCTAGCACAGATACGCAGTATTTT.